This TCR beta chain was captured in a study of blood T cell repertoires in COVID-19 (dated by TCRdb to between 2020 and 2021). Turning to the overall study: The collaborator samples originated in the United States, Italy and Spain and spanned the acute and convalescent phases of COVID-19. The samples were drawn from the first 160 participants of the ongoing ImmuneRACE study and from 1,254 subjects provided by 6 global collaborators. HLA class I and class II types, where available, came from metadata supplied by the sample provider rather than from assay-based typing. Subjects who had been exposed to COVID-19, were actively infected with it, or had recovered from it provided the deeply sampled blood TCRbeta repertoires that made up the dataset. The prospective study material was composed of cDNA or gDNA derived from T cells, B-cell-depleted T cells, or PBMCs. The repertoires were made available in a free public database intended to serve as a resource for research on the immune response to SARS-CoV-2. The sample metadata nearly always contained a de-identified subject ID, COVID-19 status, age in years and sex.

TCRbeta CDR3 regions were amplified from genomic DNA by means of the immunoSEQ Assay, a bias-controlled multiplex PCR. The original pipeline was this. Within the assay, amplification of reference gene primers was used to estimate how many nucleated cells each sample contained. Sequence reads were collapsed and filtered to measure the absolute abundance of every unique TCRbeta CDR3 rearrangement. For each sample, productive Simpson clonality was calculated as the square root of Simpson's diversity index over productive rearrangements. Held by TCRdb, this immuneACCESS table contains in-frame sequences only and omits some clones. Under half of the omission traces to an unresolved V gene where checked; the cause of the rest is unknown. V and J calls and clone size are those listed in that table; D and trimming were worked out from the DNA. Within this sample are approximately 210,000 clones, with more than 75% of them counted one time only. The ten largest clones capture 3.5% to 4.5% of the sample.

Results and caveats for the whole study, not just this receptor: Clinical and demographic metadata were provided uncurated, with the amount varying by source and participant.

On this clone: Its antigen is still unknown. Nothing much larger sits one base from this clone, and base qualities are not available.

Participants in the prospective study were enrolled through a virtual design, were aged roughly 18 to 90 years, and lived in approximately 24 United States geographic areas. Cohort assignment in the prospective study relied on participant-reported clinical history from a screening survey and a study questionnaire. Each participant in the prospective study had whole blood, serum and a nasopharyngeal or oropharyngeal swab collected by mobile phlebotomists. Participants in the prospective study had the option to provide additional blood draws and questionnaires over a 2-month period. Before DNA extraction, prospective study blood samples were shipped either frozen or at room temperature. According to the germline V gene, CDR1 reads MRHNA and CDR2 reads SNTAGT. The CDR3 has 14 amino acids, counting the end cysteine and phenylalanine. Of the read, only the CDR3 DNA is kept; its 42 bases are in frame from base 1. Here V drops 3 bases and J drops 2 bases, and the junction holds 2 bases not matched to any gene.

This sequence was found in a man aged 25 to 40 with acute COVID-19. This chain is built from TRBV6-4 and TRBJ2-3, with 7 junctional bases fitting TRBD2. The sequenced sample was PBMCs or T cells enriched from blood (not recorded which). The nucleotides read TGTGCCAGCAGTGAAAGACTAGCCACAGATACGCAGTATTTT. Its protein product is CASSERLATDTQYF.